Following are 31 T cell receptor beta chains from one sample sequenced in a study of CD8 T cells in ankylosing spondylitis. No antigen is known for these receptors. Overall study results and limits: Ankylosing spondylitis blood appeared to be characterized by a TCR beta motif of 7 to 9 highly homologous variants.

TCRdb re-analysed the 5' RACE reads in MiXCR, keeping a single row per CDR3 protein. The repertoire holds some 450,000 distinct CDR3 sequences, with roughly 15% as singletons. Source material: blood, either unsorted or a sorted T cell fraction (not recorded which). These receptors all come from a male donor with ankylosing spondylitis.

The table lists this clonotype with a few counts. V gene TRBV5-1 combines with J gene TRBJ2-2, with 8 nucleotides matching TRBD1. The CDR3 length is 16 residues. Germline CDR1 is SGHRS and CDR2 is YFSETQ. With V trimmed by 7 bases and J by 4 bases, 12 bases remained unmatched. CDR3 protein: CASGPGLGQVTGELFF. In DNA form, the CDR3 reads TGCGCCAGCGGCCCCGGCCTGGGACAGGTCACCGGGGAGCTGTTTTTT.

The table lists this clonotype with many counts. This chain links TRBV6-1 with TRBJ2-4; D gene uncertain. Germline V gene lookup returns CDR1 MNHNS and CDR2 SASEGT. V was cut by 8 bases and J by 7 bases, with 15 bases left in between. CDR3 length: 13 amino acids. Here the CDR3 reads CASSLVNGNIQYF. As DNA, the CDR3 is TGTGCCAGCTCGCTGGTGAACGGCAACATTCAGTACTTC.

This clonotype appeared a few times. The CDR3 loop is CASSSGYNQPQHF. CDR3 sequence (DNA): TGTGCCAGCAGTTCCGGGTACAATCAGCCCCAGCATTTT. The genes are TRBV25-1 and TRBJ1-5; D remains ambiguous. The ends were cut back, 5 bases at V and 3 bases at J, with 8 bases in the middle. Germline V gene data show CDR1 as MGHDK and CDR2 as SYGVNS. CDR3 size: 13 residues. Using reference TRBV25-1 and TRBJ1-5 for the parts outside the CDR3, the full variable domain is EADIYQTPRYLVIGTGKKITLECSQTMGHDKMYWYQQDPGMELHLIHYSYGVNSTEKGDLSSESTVSRIRTEHFPLTLESARPSHTSQYLCASSSGYNQPQHFGDGTRLSIL.

This clonotype was counted between two and nine times. The V gene is TRBV5-1, the J gene TRBJ1-1; D might be TRBD1 (5 bases). CDR3 length: 16 residues. The germline gives CDR1 SGHRS, CDR2 YFSETQ. Trimming removed 0 bases from V and 4 bases from J, with 16 bases in between. The DNA for the CDR3 is TGCGCCAGCAGCTTGGAGGGGATCGGTACGGGCACTGAAGCTTTCTTT. It yields the protein CASSLEGIGTGTEAFF.

The sample holds one count of this clonotype. A much larger clone lies a single base off, so this may be a read error. V and J are TRBV6-1 and TRBJ2-3; 10 bases match TRBD2. Germline CDR1 reads MNHNS; CDR2 reads SASEGT. CDR3 length equals 15 residues. The CDR3 nucleotides read TGTGCCAGCACCGAAGGACTAGCGGTCACAGATACGCAGGATTTT. This encodes CASTEGLAVTDTQDF.

This chain connects TRBV29-1 to TRBJ2-1, with TRBD2 identical over 9 bases. CDR1 is SQVTM, CDR2 ANQGSEA, per germline. The CDR3 extends over 14 amino acids. V was pared by 4 bases and J by 6 bases, with 7 bases of the junction left unmatched. In DNA, the CDR3 is TGCAGCGTTGTCCGGCGGGGGGGCAGCAATGAGCAGTTCTTC. Translating it yields CSVVRRGGSNEQFF.

The chain is built from TRBV20-1 and TRBJ1-2; D gene ambiguous. Per germline, CDR1 DFQATT and CDR2 SNEGSKA (reference sequence). This CDR3 contains 14 residues. Trimming left V 0 bases short and J 6 bases short, with 14 bases between. In DNA, the CDR3 is TGCAGTGCTAGAGATTTCCCCAGTGATAATGGCTACACCTTC. It encodes CSARDFPSDNGYTF.

This clonotype was counted only a few times. V and J are TRBV11-2 and TRBJ2-2; 14 bases are a match to TRBD2. Germline assignment: CDR1 SGHAT and CDR2 FQNNGV. The CDR3 consists of 18 residues. After removal of 4 bases from V and 9 bases from J, the junction contained 13 bases not matched to a gene. The chain's CDR3 is CASSSLLGLAGGTRELFF. The CDR3 DNA follows: TGTGCCAGCAGCTCACTCCTCGGACTAGCGGGGGGCACTAGGGAGCTGTTTTTT. Supplemented by reference TRBV11-2 and TRBJ2-2, the full variable domain reads EAGVAQSPRYKIIEKRQSVAFWCNPISGHATLYWYQQILGQGPKLLIQFQNNGVVDDSQLPKDRFSAERLKGVDSTLKIQPAKLEDSAVYLCASSSLLGLAGGTRELFFGEGSRLTVL.

There are a few counts of this clonotype. This chain joins TRBV6-1 and TRBJ2-1; 8 nucleotides agree with TRBD2. This CDR3 spans 15 amino acids. V shed 6 bases, J shed 7 bases, and the junction held 11 bases outside the gene matches. Germline V gene sequence: CDR1 MNHNS, CDR2 SASEGT. As DNA, the CDR3 is TGTGCCAGCAGCTCCAGAGCGGGAGCGACGAATGAGCAGTTCTTC. Protein: CASSSRAGATNEQFF.

The sample holds many counts of this clonotype. V usage is TRBV4-1 and J usage is TRBJ2-1; D is unresolved. V shed 0 bases and J shed 9 bases, with 12 bases lying between them. Germline V gene data show CDR1 as MGHRA and CDR2 as YSYEKL. The CDR3 extends over 14 amino acids. Here the CDR3 DNA reads TGCGCCAGCAGCCAAGATCGCGCCCCTGGTGAGCAGTTCTTC. This translates into CASSQDRAPGEQFF.

This clonotype was counted between two and nine times. The V gene is TRBV29-1, the J gene TRBJ2-5, with a weak D call TRBD1 (5 bases). Trimming took 7 bases from V and 2 from J, leaving 14 bases between them. The CDR3 extends over 13 amino acids. Germline lookup yields CDR1 SQVTM and CDR2 ANQGSEA. In DNA, the CDR3 is TGCAGCGGCGCCCGACAGCCGCAAGAGACCCAGTACTTC. It is translated as CSGARQPQETQYF.

The sample holds a few counts of this clonotype. The J gene is TRBJ1-5, the V gene TRBV6-1, with D unresolved. Germline assignment: CDR1 MNHNS and CDR2 SASEGT. Trimming cost V 7 bases and J 3 bases, with 10 bases left between them. The CDR3 spans 13 residues. CDR3 region: CASTPGTNQPQHF. In DNA, the CDR3 is TGTGCCAGCACTCCCGGCACCAATCAGCCCCAGCATTTT.

This clonotype was observed at least ten times. The genes are TRBV5-1 and TRBJ2-3; D could derive from TRBD1 or TRBD2 (5 bases each). Germline V gene data show CDR1 as SGHRS and CDR2 as YFSETQ. Trimming removed 6 bases from V and 2 bases from J, with 16 bases in between. There are 15 residues in the CDR3. CDR3 sequence reads: CASMGGTATTDTQYF. CDR3 in DNA: TGCGCCAGCATGGGTGGGACGGCGACCACAGATACGCAGTATTTT. The variable domain in full, completed from reference TRBV5-1 and TRBJ2-3, reads KAGVTQTPRYLIKTRGQQVTLSCSPISGHRSVSWYQQTPGQGLQFLFEYFSETQRNKGNFPGRFSGRQFSNSRSEMNVSTLELGDSALYLCASMGGTATTDTQYFGPGTRLTVL.

This clonotype was observed a handful of times. A junction end diverges from the germline sequence, so it may reflect a read error. The chain joins TRBV24-1 to TRBJ1-1; D ambiguous. The CDR3 sequence is 10 residues long. CDR1 is KGHDR, CDR2 SFDVKD, per germline. The CDR3 sequence: CAPPGSQRLF. CDR3 DNA: TGTGCCCCTCCCGGGTCGCAACGACTTTTT.

Only a few counts were recorded for this clonotype. The V call is TRBV6-1, the J call TRBJ1-1, with D uncertain. Germline CDR1 MNHNS, CDR2 SASEGT. V was trimmed by 6 bases and J by 8 bases, leaving 16 bases between them. This CDR3 has 13 residues. The CDR3 sequence: CASSLFQGAEAFF. CDR3 DNA: TGTGCCAGCAGCCTATTTCAAGGAGCGGAAGCTTTCTTT.

This clonotype was seen only a few times. The rearrangement links TRBV20-1 to TRBJ2-1; D tentatively fits TRBD1 or TRBD2 (5 bases each). Germline V gene data show CDR1 as DFQATT and CDR2 as SNEGSKA (reference sequence). The V gene lost 6 bases and the J gene lost 2 bases, with 14 bases spanning the gap. CDR3 size: 14 residues. CDR3: CSAPGPPTYNEQFF. The CDR3 region has the DNA TGCAGTGCCCCGGGACCTCCCACCTACAATGAGCAGTTCTTC.

V and J are TRBV15 and TRBJ1-2; D call uncertain. This CDR3 has 15 amino acids. V lost 0 bases, J lost 4 bases, and 12 bases lay in between. The germline V gene encodes CDR1 LNHNV and CDR2 YYDKDF (reference sequence). The CDR3 reads CATSRDRTAVYGYTF. The CDR3 DNA reads as TGTGCCACCAGCAGAGATCGTACGGCGGTCTATGGCTACACCTTC.

This chain joins TRBV9 and TRBJ2-3, with TRBD2 matching over 7 bases. The CDR3 consists of 15 residues. Germline lookup yields CDR1 SGDLS and CDR2 YYNGEE. The ends lost 3 bases at V and 1 base at J; junction bases unmatched: 5. Here the CDR3 DNA reads TGTGCCAGCAGCGCCAGCGGGAAGGGCACAGATACGCAGTATTTT. Its protein is CASSASGKGTDTQYF.

The rearrangement uses TRBV12-3 or TRBV12-4 and TRBJ2-1, with 11 nucleotides matching TRBD2. V was pared by 8 bases and J by 3 bases, with 6 bases of the junction left unmatched. The CDR3 totals 15 residues. DNA of the CDR3: TGTGCCAGCGCCTCCGGGACTAGCGGCTACAATGAGCAGTTCTTC. Its protein is CASASGTSGYNEQFF.

This clonotype was counted only a few times. The chain recombines TRBV25-1 with TRBJ2-3; D is perhaps TRBD2 (5 bases). Germline V gene sequence: CDR1 MGHDK, CDR2 SYGVNS. The CDR3 extends over 16 amino acids. The V end was cut by 1 base, the J end by 2 bases, with 13 bases between. CDR3 in amino acids: CASSEWTVPYTDTQYF. The CDR3 DNA reads TGTGCCAGCAGTGAATGGACTGTTCCGTACACAGATACGCAGTATTTT.

The table lists this clonotype with a few counts. The J gene is TRBJ2-1, the V gene TRBV12-3 or TRBV12-4; the D gene is possibly TRBD1 (6 bases). V lost 6 bases to trimming and J lost 0 bases, with 12 bases between them. The CDR3 covers 15 residues. Here the CDR3 DNA reads TGTGCCAGCAGCAAGGGGGTAGCCTCCTACAATGAGCAGTTCTTC. It yields the protein CASSKGVASYNEQFF.

The genes are TRBV7-9 and TRBJ2-1, with TRBD2 matching 12 bases. The CDR3 length is 15 residues. In germline, CDR1 is SEHNR, CDR2 FQNEAQ (reference sequence). Trimming took 4 bases from V and 6 from J; bases not matched to a gene: 4. The CDR3 protein is CASSSTSGRTNEQFF. Written as DNA, the CDR3 is TGTGCCAGCAGCTCCACTAGCGGGAGGACCAATGAGCAGTTCTTC.

The V and J genes are TRBV28 and TRBJ1-2; D remains unclear. The CDR3 is 11 amino acids. Trimming left V 10 bases short and J 5 bases short, with 11 bases between. Germline assignment: CDR1 MDHEN and CDR2 SYDVKM. The CDR3 here is CATERDYGYTF. The CDR3 nucleotides are TGTGCCACCGAGAGGGATTATGGCTACACCTTC.

This clonotype was recorded at least ten times. The V gene is TRBV12-3 or TRBV12-4, the J gene TRBJ2-6, with D unclear. V dropped 3 bases and J dropped 0 bases, with 12 bases sitting between them. The CDR3 is made up of 17 amino acids. The CDR3: CASSLITQSSGANVLTF. Written as DNA, the CDR3 is TGTGCCAGCAGTTTGATCACCCAGAGCTCTGGGGCCAACGTCCTGACTTTC.

The rearrangement uses TRBV20-1 and TRBJ2-1; a weak D match, TRBD2 (5 bases). CDR1 and CDR2 from the germline V gene are DFQATT and SNEGSKA (reference sequence). Trimming took off 6 bases at V and 4 bases at J, with 19 bases between the two ends. This CDR3 has 15 residues. CDR3 DNA sequence: TGCAGTGCAAAGGGAGAACTGCCCTTGTACAATGAGCAGTTCTTC. It yields the protein CSAKGELPLYNEQFF.

This clonotype was recorded at least ten times. The chain carries TRBV5-1 and TRBJ1-1, with D possibly TRBD1 on 5 matching bases. CDR1 is SGHRS and CDR2 is YFSETQ in the germline V gene. V lost 4 bases and J 4 bases, leaving 26 bases between the germline ends. This CDR3 contains 18 residues. CDR3 bases: TGCGCCAGCAGCCCCAGGGTAGAGGGGTTGATATTAGGCACTGAAGCTTTCTTT. This encodes CASSPRVEGLILGTEAFF.

This chain uses TRBV5-1 with TRBJ1-1, with 7 bases lining up with TRBD1. V trimming: 7 bases; J trimming: 5 bases; junction bases outside the gene matches: 17. This CDR3 contains 16 residues. The germline V gene encodes CDR1 SGHRS and CDR2 YFSETQ. The CDR3 nucleotides are TGCGCCAGCCGACCTGGGGACAGACTCATGGAGACTGAAGCTTTCTTT. Its translation is CASRPGDRLMETEAFF.

This clonotype was observed at least ten times. The chain has TRBV12-3 or TRBV12-4 and TRBJ2-1; 8 bases match TRBD2. The CDR3 extends over 14 amino acids. Trimming removed 5 bases from V and 6 bases from J; junction bases left unmatched: 6. CDR3 DNA: TGTGCCAGCAGTCCGCGCCGGGGGGGCAATGAGCAGTTCTTC. Translation gives CASSPRRGGNEQFF.

In its sample, this clonotype was seen many times. This chain joins TRBV29-1 and TRBJ2-7; D not resolved. With 3 bases removed from V and 4 bases from J, the gap between germline ends came to 7 bases. CDR1 is SQVTM and CDR2 is ANQGSEA in the germline V gene. CDR3 length equals 11 residues. The CDR3, as DNA: TGCAGCGTTGACGGCGGTTACGAGCAGTACTTC. Translated: CSVDGGYEQYF.

This clonotype turned up a few times. V gene TRBV7-8 combines with J gene TRBJ2-2, with 8 positions matching TRBD2. Germline V lookup: CDR1 SGHVS, CDR2 FQNEAQ. The trim removed 4 bases at V and 4 bases at J, leaving 5 bases unmatched. This CDR3 has 15 residues. The CDR3 reads CASSSWAGGTGELFF. The CDR3 DNA sequence: TGTGCCAGCAGCTCCTGGGCGGGGGGCACCGGGGAGCTGTTTTTT.

The chain uses TRBV28 and TRBJ2-1; D unclear. The CDR3 is 15 residues long. V lost 2 bases, J lost 2 bases, and 10 bases lay in between. From germline, CDR1 is MDHEN and CDR2 SYDVKM. The CDR3 nucleotides read TGTGCCAGCAGTTTAGCGGAGAGTACCTACAATGAGCAGTTCTTC. Encoded protein: CASSLAESTYNEQFF.